Sequencing of this TCR beta chain was carried out in a study of T cell responses to AZD1222 COVID-19 vaccine. TCRdb's copy holds only in-frame clones and misses some; the assay was immunoSEQ multiplex PCR. The sample records 150,000 to 200,000 clones, 85% to 95% being singletons. Details on this clone: Its antigen remains unidentified.

V gave up 2 bases and J gave up 5 bases; unmatched junction bases: 5. The CDR3 is 13 amino acids. CDR1 and CDR2 from the germline V gene are GTSNPN and SVGIG (reference sequence). Study-wide findings and caveats: The peak T cell response came first, and repertoires were sampled only after it. Only six people who got AZD1222 tested seropositive at baseline. Researchers report vaccine-associated CD4 TCRs spanning spike, with dominance at 160-218 and 743-854. The donor cohort was predominantly white British with a female majority, and clonal diversity may have been underestimated.

The material was peripheral blood, obtained on day 0 of AZD1222 vaccination. This receptor was identified in an adult in good health. V and J are TRBV30 and TRBJ2-7; 8 bases fit TRBD1. The CDR3 spells CAWSLRGPDEQYF. CDR3 nucleotide sequence: TGTGCCTGGAGTCTCAGGGGGCCCGACGAGCAGTACTTC.